Listed below are T cell receptor beta chains from one sample, sequenced in a study of cytomegalovirus exposure and HLA in healthy donors. Produced via immunoSEQ multiplex PCR; TCRdb's table is partial and in-frame only. The sample consists of some 120,000 clones, around 83% of them appearing once. Sample: PBMCs. The receptor source for this set is a young man in good health and CMV-seropositive. Each CDR3 is given with its conserved first and last residue. D genes are given only for firm matches. Not all rows give a size; the values are once, few, many and, for expanded clones, a class.

-	TRBJ1-4	-	14	TRBV5-1	CASSLGHSNEKLFF	TGCGCCAGCAGCTTGGGACATAGTAATGAAAAACTGTTTTTT
-	TRBJ2-6	once	12	TRBV10-3	CAITSGANVLTF	TGTGCCATCACATCCGGGGCCAACGTCCTGACTTTC
-	TRBJ1-1	-	11	TRBV29-1	CSGVSGAEAFF	TGCAGCGGTGTGTCGGGAGCTGAAGCTTTCTTT
TRBD2	TRBJ2-1	-	14	TRBV6-1	CASESGSTYNEQFF	TGTGCCAGTGAGAGCGGGAGCACCTACAATGAGCAGTTCTTC
-	TRBJ2-6	-	16	TRBV10-3	CAIRPTANSGANVLTF	TGTGCCATCAGACCGACAGCCAACTCTGGGGCCAACGTCCTGACTTTC
TRBD1	TRBJ1-1	-	14	TRBV28	CASSAGTVNTEAFF	TGTGCCAGCAGTGCCGGGACAGTGAACACTGAAGCTTTCTTT
TRBD1	TRBJ1-5	few	15	TRBV19	CASSVGQEPWKPQHF	TGTGCCAGTAGTGTCGGACAGGAACCATGGAAGCCCCAGCATTTT
-	TRBJ1-2	-	16	TRBV19	CASSRGGVRSLDGYTF	TGTGCCAGTAGTAGGGGGGGGGTCAGGAGTCTGGATGGCTACACCTTC
-	TRBJ1-3	once	15	TRBV19	CASSYRDGSGNTIYF	TGTGCCAGTAGCTACAGGGACGGGTCTGGAAACACCATATATTTT
-	TRBJ2-3	-	16	TRBV4-1	CASSQGSTGGTDTQYF	TGCGCCAGCAGCCAAGGGTCGACGGGGGGCACAGATACGCAGTATTTT
-	TRBJ2-2	-	16	TRBV5-1	CASSLFYRTNTGELFF	TGCGCCAGCAGCTTGTTTTACAGAACTAACACCGGGGAGCTGTTTTTT
-	TRBJ2-4	-	15	TRBV14	CASSQSQVTKNIQYF	TGTGCCAGCAGCCAAAGTCAGGTAACCAAAAACATTCAGTACTTC
-	TRBJ1-3	-	15	TRBV18	CASSPRQALGNTIYF	TGTGCCAGCTCACCACGCCAGGCCCTGGGAAACACCATATATTTT
-	TRBJ1-4	-	14	TRBV6-5	CASRPGHLNEKLFF	TGTGCCAGCCGACCGGGACATCTGAATGAAAAACTGTTTTTT
TRBD1	TRBJ1-2	-	15	TRBV5-6	CASSRPAGGSYGYTF	TGTGCCAGCAGCCGCCCAGCAGGGGGGTCCTATGGCTACACCTTC
-	TRBJ1-2	-	13	TRBV6-1	CASSLGNRAGYTF	TGTGCCAGCAGTCTTGGAAACAGGGCTGGCTACACCTTC
-	TRBJ1-2	-	12	TRBV10-3	CAISESADGYTF	TGTGCCATCAGTGAGTCGGCCGATGGCTACACCTTC
TRBD1	TRBJ1-1	-	14	TRBV29-1	CSVEEEGAVTAAFF	TGCAGCGTTGAAGAAGAGGGGGCGGTAACGGCAGCTTTCTTT
TRBD1	TRBJ2-2	-	15	TRBV19	CASSRQGFKPGELFF	TGTGCCAGTAGTAGACAGGGTTTCAAACCCGGGGAGCTGTTTTTT
-	TRBJ1-5	-	15	TRBV10-2	CASSTTGYSNQPQHF	TGCGCCAGCAGCACGACAGGATATAGCAATCAGCCCCAGCATTTT
TRBD2	TRBJ2-5	few	14	TRBV12-5	CASGPRLAGETQYF	TGTGCTAGTGGCCCGCGCCTAGCGGGAGAGACCCAGTACTTC
TRBD1	TRBJ1-4	-	14	TRBV18	CASSRGQGGEKLFF	TGTGCCAGCTCACGTGGACAGGGGGGCGAAAAACTGTTTTTT
TRBD1	TRBJ2-7	-	15	TRBV27	CASRSRTGESYEQYF	TGTGCCAGCAGATCCAGGACAGGGGAGTCCTACGAGCAGTACTTC
-	TRBJ2-5	-	11	TRBV6-5	CASSSFETQYF	TGTGCCAGCAGTTCGTTCGAGACCCAGTACTTC
-	TRBJ1-3	-	16	TRBV4-1	CASSQDPGVSGNTIYF	TGCGCCAGCAGCCAAGATCCGGGAGTCTCTGGAAACACCATATATTTT
TRBD2	TRBJ2-3	once	15	TRBV10-1	CASRAGATGTDTQYF	TGCGCCAGCAGAGCGGGAGCGACCGGCACAGATACGCAGTATTTT
-	TRBJ1-4	few	13	TRBV5-1	CASSLPGNEKLFF	TGCGCCAGCAGCTTACCAGGAAATGAAAAACTGTTTTTT
TRBD1	TRBJ2-5	-	15	TRBV28	CASRQDRAYQETQYF	TGTGCCAGCAGGCAGGACAGGGCATACCAAGAGACCCAGTACTTC
-	TRBJ1-2	once	13	TRBV25-1	CASSEWGGDGYTF	TGTGCCAGCAGTGAATGGGGGGGGGATGGCTACACCTTC
TRBD2	TRBJ2-1	-	15	TRBV6-1	CASSEEVAGGNEQFF	TGTGCCAGCAGTGAAGAGGTAGCGGGAGGCAATGAGCAGTTCTTC
-	TRBJ1-2	-	12	TRBV15	CATSLSSYGYTF	TGTGCCACCAGCTTATCGAGCTATGGCTACACCTTC
-	TRBJ2-7	-	13	TRBV6-1	CASRGDVLDEQYF	TGTGCCAGCCGGGGTGATGTTCTAGACGAGCAGTACTTC
-	TRBJ1-2	-	16	TRBV18	CASSETSGTPNYGYTF	TGTGCCAGCTCAGAAACTTCCGGGACACCGAACTATGGCTACACCTTC
-	TRBJ2-5	few	11	TRBV7-9	CASSSRETQYF	TGTGCCAGCAGCTCACGGGAGACCCAGTACTTC
-	TRBJ1-5	-	17	TRBV21-1	CARSAETGGYSNQPQHF	TGTGCCAGATCGGCCGAGACAGGGGGCTATAGCAATCAGCCCCAGCATTTT
TRBD2	TRBJ2-3	once	15	TRBV5-1	CASSSLAGGGDTQYF	TGCGCCAGCAGCAGCCTAGCGGGGGGCGGGGATACGCAGTATTTT
-	TRBJ1-1	-	11	TRBV7-9	CASSPDYEAFF	TGTGCCAGCAGCCCGGACTATGAAGCTTTCTTT
-	TRBJ2-6	-	15	TRBV7-2	CASSPGDSGANVLTF	TGTGCCAGCAGCCCAGGGGACTCTGGGGCCAACGTCCTGACTTTC
TRBD1	TRBJ2-5	-	13	TRBV18	CASSPETGATQYF	TGTGCCAGCTCACCAGAGACAGGGGCGACCCAGTACTTC
TRBD2	TRBJ2-3	-	16	TRBV11-2	CASSSVAGGLPDAQYF	TGTGCCAGCAGCTCCGTAGCGGGAGGGCTGCCAGATGCGCAGTATTTT
TRBD2	TRBJ2-2	-	17	TRBV9	CASSVKSGGLNTGELFF	TGTGCCAGCAGCGTAAAAAGCGGGGGACTTAACACCGGGGAGCTGTTTTTT
-	TRBJ1-6	-	17	TRBV5-6	CASSLGSESSYNSPLHF	TGTGCCAGCAGCTTGGGCTCGGAGAGCTCCTATAATTCACCCCTCCACTTT
-	TRBJ2-5	few	15	TRBV4-1	CASSPGEGGWETQYF	TGCGCCAGCAGCCCGGGGGAAGGAGGGTGGGAGACCCAGTACTTC
-	TRBJ1-2	-	13	TRBV28	CASSFIRVYGYTF	TGTGCCAGCAGTTTTATCCGGGTCTATGGCTACACCTTC
-	TRBJ2-3	-	14	TRBV28	CASTYRLFTDTQYF	TGTGCCAGCACCTACCGATTATTCACAGATACGCAGTATTTT
TRBD1	TRBJ1-2	-	16	TRBV7-9	CASSSTPGQHNYGYTF	TGTGCCAGCAGCTCTACCCCGGGACAGCACAACTATGGCTACACCTTC
TRBD1	TRBJ2-5	few	16	TRBV7-6	CASSPRDRGHGETQYF	TGTGCCAGCAGCCCTAGGGACAGGGGGCATGGAGAGACCCAGTACTTC
TRBD1	TRBJ1-2	-	15	TRBV11-2	CASSPGQGGDYGYTF	TGTGCCAGCAGCCCGGGACAGGGCGGGGACTATGGCTACACCTTC
-	TRBJ2-6	-	15	TRBV5-4	CASSPPGTGANVLTF	TGTGCCAGCAGCCCCCCGGGTACTGGGGCCAACGTCCTGACTTTC
-	TRBJ1-4	-	15	TRBV2	CASSPPQAPGEKLFF	TGTGCCAGCAGTCCCCCACAGGCCCCAGGTGAAAAACTGTTTTTT
TRBD1	TRBJ1-3	-	13	TRBV19	CASGQGGGNTIYF	TGTGCCAGTGGACAGGGGGGTGGAAACACCATATATTTT
-	TRBJ1-5	-	13	TRBV6-5	CASSKDRNQPQHF	TGTGCCAGCAGTAAAGACAGAAATCAGCCCCAGCATTTT